The 25 T cell receptor beta chains listed next were all sequenced from one sample in a study of blood T cell repertoires in COVID-19. The protocol was immunoSEQ multiplex PCR, while the TCRdb copy is restricted to in-frame clones and leaves out a portion. The sample includes around 280,000 clones, roughly 86% of them seen just once. Sequencing was carried out using peripheral blood. These TCRs come from an older man with acute or convalescent COVID-19.

The rearrangement uses TRBV10-3 and TRBJ1-2, with 7 positions matching TRBD1. V was pared by 0 bases and J by 8 bases, with 18 bases of the junction left unmatched. Per germline, CDR1 ENHRY and CDR2 SYGVKD. There are 18 residues in the CDR3. Here the CDR3 reads CAISESKSSQGDPDGYTF. The CDR3 DNA reads TGTGCCATCAGTGAGTCGAAGTCGTCTCAGGGGGACCCTGACGGCTACACCTTC.

The chain recombines TRBV7-9 with TRBJ1-6; 7 bases align to TRBD1. The CDR3 is 16 amino acids. Germline loops: CDR1 SEHNR, CDR2 FQNEAQ (reference sequence). The V and J ends lost 2 bases and 9 bases, in that order; junction bases with no gene match: 10. The CDR3 protein is CASSLRRTGVVSPLHF. CDR3 nucleotide sequence: TGTGCCAGCAGCTTAAGGCGGACAGGAGTAGTTTCACCCCTCCACTTT.

CDR3 residues: CASSQDLSGRRYF. The DNA of the CDR3 is TGCGCCAGCAGCCAAGATTTAAGCGGGAGAAGGTACTTC. The V and J genes are TRBV4-3 and TRBJ2-5; 8 bases map to TRBD2. V lost 0 bases and J lost 13; bases outside the gene matches: 7. The CDR3 has 13 residues. The germline gives CDR1 LGHNA, CDR2 YSLEER.

This clone has just one count. V gene TRBV29-1 combines with J gene TRBJ1-5; D is possibly TRBD1 (5 bases). V lost 5 bases, J lost 4 bases, and 15 bases lay in between. The CDR3 covers 14 residues. CDR1 is SQVTM, CDR2 ANQGSEA, per germline. The CDR3, as DNA: TGCAGCGTTTCCGACAGTGGGAATAATCAGCCCCAGCATTTT. Translated: CSVSDSGNNQPQHF.

This chain links TRBV2 with TRBJ2-1; 7 positions match TRBD2. This CDR3 comprises 16 residues. Germline loops: CDR1 SNHLY, CDR2 FYNNEI. Trimming removed 6 bases from V and 2 bases from J; junction bases left unmatched: 10. The CDR3 here is CASRNTAGTPYNEQFF. The CDR3 DNA reads TGTGCCAGCAGGAATACAGCGGGGACCCCCTACAATGAGCAGTTCTTC.

This chain uses TRBV6-5 with TRBJ2-3; 9 nucleotides match TRBD1. With V trimmed by 6 bases and J by 6 bases, 10 bases remained unmatched. There are 15 residues in the CDR3. Per the germline V gene, CDR1 is MNHEY and CDR2 is SVGAGI. This CDR3 is CASSFPGQGSDTQYF. Here the CDR3 DNA reads TGTGCCAGCAGCTTCCCGGGACAGGGATCCGATACGCAGTATTTT.

In nucleotides, the CDR3 is TGTGCCAGCAGCTTAGGGGGACTAGCGGGGGAGCAGTACTTC. Encoded protein: CASSLGGLAGEQYF. The J gene is TRBJ2-7, the V gene TRBV7-2, with TRBD2 matching over 13 bases. From germline, CDR1 is SGHTA and CDR2 FQGNSA. J lost 7 bases, V lost 1 base, and 1 base had no gene match. CDR3 size: 14 residues.

The genes are TRBV24-1 and TRBJ2-2; 8 bases agree with TRBD2. Germline CDR1 KGHDR, CDR2 SFDVKD. The CDR3 covers 15 residues. V shed 9 bases and J 5 bases; nucleotides not matched to a gene: 10. The CDR3 is CATGSAGGSTGELFF. The CDR3 coding sequence is TGTGCCACCGGGTCCGCGGGAGGTTCGACCGGGGAGCTGTTTTTT.

The chain has TRBV6-2 or TRBV6-3 and TRBJ2-2, with 11 bases fitting TRBD1. CDR1 MNHEY and CDR2 SVGEGT come from the germline V gene. This CDR3 has 15 residues. V was pared by 4 bases and J by 4 bases, with 2 bases of the junction left unmatched. Here the CDR3 reads CASSWDRGATGELFF. The CDR3, as DNA: TGTGCCAGCAGTTGGGACAGGGGGGCCACCGGGGAGCTGTTTTTT.

This sequence joins TRBV28 and TRBJ1-4; D unresolved. Germline V gene lookup returns CDR1 MDHEN and CDR2 SYDVKM. This CDR3 has 15 amino acids. V was pared by 2 bases and J by 4 bases, with 11 bases between. CDR3 nucleotide sequence: TGTGCCAGCAGTTTAAGCCCAGGCTTTAATGAAAAACTGTTTTTT. Its protein is CASSLSPGFNEKLFF.

This chain links TRBV11-2 with TRBJ2-2; TRBD2 matches at 7 bases. Losses at the gene ends were 3 bases for V and 5 bases for J; bases not matched to a gene: 9. The CDR3 sequence is 16 residues long. Germline-derived CDR1 and CDR2 are SGHAT and FQNNGV. CDR3 protein: CASSFLGGLVTGELFF. The CDR3 DNA is TGTGCCAGCAGCTTTCTGGGGGGGTTGGTGACCGGGGAGCTGTTTTTT.

The chain combines TRBV3-1 (or the pseudogene TRBV3-2) with TRBJ1-6; D gene unclear. V was cut by 6 bases and J by 10 bases, with 10 bases left in between. Per germline, CDR1 LGHDT and CDR2 YNNKEL (reference sequence). The CDR3 loop spans 12 amino acids. The CDR3 loop is CASRGVGSPLHF. CDR3 coding DNA: TGTGCCAGCAGGGGAGTAGGGTCACCCCTCCACTTT.

This rearrangement joins TRBV28 to TRBJ1-5, with D possibly matching TRBD1 (6 bases). Trimming took off 2 bases at V and 4 bases at J, with 12 bases between the two ends. Germline-derived CDR1 and CDR2 are MDHEN and SYDVKM. The CDR3 has 15 residues. This CDR3 is CASSLTTGLNQPQHF. CDR3 in DNA: TGTGCCAGCAGTTTAACGACAGGCCTTAATCAGCCCCAGCATTTT.

This chain links TRBV6-2 or TRBV6-3 with TRBJ1-6; 9 positions match TRBD1. This CDR3 comprises 16 residues. The germline CDR1 and CDR2 sequences are MNHEY and SVGEGT. Trimming cost V 6 bases and J 3 bases; bases outside gene matches: 6. The CDR3 DNA is TGTGCCAGCAGCCCTCCGACAGGGGGCTATAATTCACCCCTCCACTTT. It encodes CASSPPTGGYNSPLHF.

The chain combines TRBV6-6 with TRBJ2-1; 7 nucleotides align to TRBD2. V lost 5 bases and J lost 9; bases outside the gene matches: 4. From germline, CDR1 is MNHNY and CDR2 SVGAGI (reference sequence). The CDR3 contains 12 residues. This chain's CDR3 is CASSASGVEQFF. As DNA, the CDR3 is TGTGCCAGCAGTGCTAGCGGTGTTGAGCAGTTCTTC.

The rearrangement uses TRBV6-4 and TRBJ2-3; TRBD1 agrees at 7 bases. The CDR3 loop spans 18 amino acids. V shed 7 bases and J 3 bases; nucleotides not matched to a gene: 19. Germline V gene sequence: CDR1 MRHNA, CDR2 SNTAGT. In nucleotides, the CDR3 is TGTGCCAGCAAACTTGCCTCCTCCGACAGGGAGAAGACAGATACGCAGTATTTT. It yields the protein CASKLASSDREKTDTQYF.

The chain uses TRBV19 and TRBJ1-1; D gene ambiguous. Germline V CDR1 and CDR2: LNHDA, SQIVND (reference sequence). The CDR3 spans 15 residues. Trimming shortened V by 3 bases and J by 1 base, and 12 bases separated the two germline ends. The CDR3: CASSIFGTPNTEAFF. Written as DNA, the CDR3 is TGTGCCAGTAGTATTTTTGGCACCCCGAACACTGAAGCTTTCTTT.

The J gene is TRBJ2-7, the V gene TRBV6-6, with D possibly TRBD2 on 6 matching bases. CDR3 size: 14 residues. Germline CDR1 reads MNHNY; CDR2 reads SVGAGI (reference sequence). V was clipped by 8 bases and J by 5 bases, with 19 bases between them. CDR3 nucleotides: TGTGCCAGCTCGGTTGGGGAGGTCCTGAACGAGCAGTACTTC. It yields the protein CASSVGEVLNEQYF.

The CDR3 sequence: CASSLAGYTEAFF. CDR3 DNA: TGTGCCAGCAGCTTAGCAGGGTATACTGAAGCTTTCTTT. The chain is built from TRBV5-8 and TRBJ1-1; a possible D gene is TRBD1 (5 bases). Germline lookup yields CDR1 SGHTS and CDR2 YDEGEE. The CDR3 totals 13 residues. V was trimmed by 2 bases and J by 5 bases, leaving 10 bases between them.

The rearrangement joins TRBV5-4 to TRBJ2-2; TRBD1 aligns across 8 bases. The J segment lost 5 bases and the V segment lost 5 bases, leaving 8 bases of the junction unmatched. Germline assignment: CDR1 SGHNT and CDR2 YYREEE (reference sequence). The CDR3 is 15 amino acids. The DNA for the CDR3 is TGTGCCAGCAGGGGTGGACAGGGTCGAACCGGGGAGCTGTTTTTT. Translated: CASRGGQGRTGELFF.

The chain uses TRBV5-1 and TRBJ2-1; 8 nucleotides agree with TRBD2. Germline lookup yields CDR1 SGHRS and CDR2 YFSETQ. Trimming at V came to 0 bases and at J to 10 bases, leaving 15 bases not matched to a gene. The CDR3 runs 17 residues. The CDR3 sequence is CASSLEGASGPWGEQFF. CDR3 DNA: TGCGCCAGCAGCTTGGAAGGAGCTAGCGGGCCCTGGGGGGAGCAGTTCTTC. Looking up the rest from reference TRBV5-1 and TRBJ2-1 gives the full variable domain: KAGVTQTPRYLIKTRGQQVTLSCSPISGHRSVSWYQQTPGQGLQFLFEYFSETQRNKGNFPGRFSGRQFSNSRSEMNVSTLELGDSALYLCASSLEGASGPWGEQFFGPGTRLTVL.

The rearrangement uses TRBV27 and TRBJ2-3, with 16 nucleotides matching TRBD2. The CDR3 is 17 residues long. V was clipped by 3 bases and J by 5 bases; unmatched bases: 5. The germline V gene encodes CDR1 MNHEY and CDR2 SMNVEV (reference sequence). In nucleotides, the CDR3 is TGTGCCAGCAGTTTCGGGACTAGCGGGAGGGTGGTAGATACGCAGTATTTT. It yields the protein CASSFGTSGRVVDTQYF.

V is TRBV11-2 and J is TRBJ2-7; 10 nucleotides line up with TRBD2. The CDR3 runs to 15 residues. Unmatched junction bases numbered 2, after V lost 1 base and J lost 2 bases. Germline V gene sequence: CDR1 SGHAT, CDR2 FQNNGV. CDR3 loop: CASSLGLAGAYEQYF. The DNA for the CDR3 is TGTGCCAGCAGCTTAGGCCTAGCGGGGGCCTACGAGCAGTACTTC.

V gene TRBV7-2 combines with J gene TRBJ1-3; maybe TRBD1 (6 bases). The CDR3 runs to 17 residues. Trimming stripped 4 bases from V and 0 bases from J, with 16 bases between. Germline lookup yields CDR1 SGHTA and CDR2 FQGNSA. CDR3 nucleotide sequence: TGTGCCAGCAGCTCACCGGACAGAACCTTCTCTGGAAACACCATATATTTT. This gives the protein CASSSPDRTFSGNTIYF.

About this clone itself: The limits of the CDR3 on the DNA are not certain, so only TCRdb's listed CDR3 is given. The chain links TRBV2 to TRBJ2-1; the D segment call TRBD2 is taken from the table without a DNA check. Germline assignment: CDR1 SNHLY and CDR2 FYNNEI. The CDR3 is 15 residues long, ends included. The CDR3 is CASSEVASGTVPEFF.